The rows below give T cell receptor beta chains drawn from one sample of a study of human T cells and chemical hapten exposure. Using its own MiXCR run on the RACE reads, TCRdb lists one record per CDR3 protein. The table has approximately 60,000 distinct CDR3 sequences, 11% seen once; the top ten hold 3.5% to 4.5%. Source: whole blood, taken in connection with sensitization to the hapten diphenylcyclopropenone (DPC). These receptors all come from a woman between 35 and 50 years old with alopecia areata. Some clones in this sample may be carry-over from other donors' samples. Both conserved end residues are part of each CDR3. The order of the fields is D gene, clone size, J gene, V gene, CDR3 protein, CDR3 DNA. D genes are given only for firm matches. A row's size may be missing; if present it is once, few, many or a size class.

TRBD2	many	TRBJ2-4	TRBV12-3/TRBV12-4	CASSDAAGRGNIQYF	TGTGCCAGCAGCGATGCAGCGGGGCGGGGCAACATTCAGTACTTC
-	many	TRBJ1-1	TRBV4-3	CASSQGVNTEAFF	TGCGCCAGCAGCCAGGGCGTGAACACTGAAGCTTTCTTT
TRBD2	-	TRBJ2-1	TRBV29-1	CSGTSGSSYNEQFF	TGCAGCGGCACTAGCGGGAGCTCCTACAATGAGCAGTTCTTC
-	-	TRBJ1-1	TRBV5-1	CASSLSAGKNTEAFF	TGCGCCAGCAGCTTGAGCGCAGGGAAGAACACTGAAGCTTTCTTT
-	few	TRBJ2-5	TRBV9	CASSAAPLGFQETQYF	TGTGCCAGCAGCGCCGCCCCTCTCGGGTTCCAAGAGACCCAGTACTTC
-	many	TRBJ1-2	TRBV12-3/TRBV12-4	CASSLSNYGYTF	TGTGCCAGCAGTTTGAGCAACTATGGCTACACCTTC
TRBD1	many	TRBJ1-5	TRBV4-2	CASSQDTLQGQGPDQPQHF	TGTGCCAGCAGCCAAGATACCCTCCAGGGACAGGGCCCTGATCAGCCCCAGCATTTT
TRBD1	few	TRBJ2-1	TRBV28	CASSPRDSNEQFF	TGTGCCAGCAGTCCCCGGGACAGCAATGAGCAGTTCTTC
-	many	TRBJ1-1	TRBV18	CASSPLDSRFLNTEAFF	TGTGCCAGCTCACCCTTGGACAGTAGATTCCTGAACACTGAAGCTTTCTTT
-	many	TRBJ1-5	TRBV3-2	CASSPTGTGWIRNQPQHF	TGTGCCAGCAGCCCGACCGGGACAGGGTGGATCCGCAATCAGCCCCAGCATTTT
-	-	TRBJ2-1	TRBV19	CASSPRSRELHNEQFF	TGTGCCAGTAGTCCTCGGTCGCGGGAACTCCACAATGAGCAGTTCTTC
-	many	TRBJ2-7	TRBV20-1	CSARVLFGGSFGEQYF	TGCAGTGCTAGAGTCCTCTTCGGGGGATCCTTCGGGGAGCAGTACTTC
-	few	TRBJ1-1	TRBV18	CASSPTAGRTEAFF	TGTGCCAGCTCACCGACGGCAGGGAGGACTGAAGCTTTCTTT
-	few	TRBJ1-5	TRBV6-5	CASRDGTGSPQHF	TGTGCCAGCAGGGATGGGACGGGCTCGCCCCAGCATTTT
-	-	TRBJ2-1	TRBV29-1	CSVGTEGGSKQFF	TGCAGCGTTGGCACCGAAGGGGGGAGTAAGCAGTTCTTC
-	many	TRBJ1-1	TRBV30	CAWEKGSNTEAFF	TGTGCCTGGGAAAAAGGGTCGAACACTGAAGCTTTCTTT
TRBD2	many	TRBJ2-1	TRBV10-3	CAIQGTSGWNEQFF	TGTGCCATCCAGGGGACTAGCGGGTGGAATGAGCAGTTCTTC
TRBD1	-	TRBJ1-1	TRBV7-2	CASRRGQGSTEAFF	TGTGCCAGCAGAAGAGGACAGGGATCCACTGAAGCTTTCTTT
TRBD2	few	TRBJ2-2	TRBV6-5	CASRLAGVGELFF	TGTGCCAGCAGACTAGCGGGGGTCGGGGAGCTGTTTTTT
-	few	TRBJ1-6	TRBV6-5	CASSYSTISSYNSPLHF	TGTGCCAGCAGTTACTCCACGATCTCCTCCTATAATTCACCCCTCCACTTT
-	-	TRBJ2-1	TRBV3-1	CASSRLGVVEQFF	TGTGCCAGCAGCCGCCTGGGGGTCGTTGAGCAGTTCTTC
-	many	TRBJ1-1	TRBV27	CASSPPPREAFF	TGTGCCAGCAGTCCCCCCCCCCGTGAAGCTTTCTTT
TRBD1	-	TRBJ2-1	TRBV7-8	CASSRSTGGYNEQFF	TGTGCCAGCAGCCGCTCAACAGGGGGCTACAATGAGCAGTTCTTC
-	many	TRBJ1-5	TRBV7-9	CASSQDRSLRNQPQHF	TGTGCCAGCAGCCAAGACAGGTCCCTTCGCAATCAGCCCCAGCATTTT
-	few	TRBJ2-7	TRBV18	CVSSPDYYEQYF	TGTGTCAGCTCACCGGACTACTACGAGCAGTACTTC
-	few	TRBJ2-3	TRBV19	CASSSLFPDTQYF	TGTGCCAGTAGTTCCTTATTTCCAGATACGCAGTATTTT
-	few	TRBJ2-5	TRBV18	CASSQQKYQETQYF	TGTGCCAGCTCACAACAAAAGTACCAAGAGACCCAGTACTTC
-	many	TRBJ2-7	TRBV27	CASSLSRGPWDEQYF	TGTGCCAGCAGTTTATCGAGGGGCCCCTGGGACGAGCAGTACTTC
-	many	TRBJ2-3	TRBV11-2	CATSVGPMDTQYF	TGTGCCACTTCCGTAGGGCCGATGGATACGCAGTATTTT